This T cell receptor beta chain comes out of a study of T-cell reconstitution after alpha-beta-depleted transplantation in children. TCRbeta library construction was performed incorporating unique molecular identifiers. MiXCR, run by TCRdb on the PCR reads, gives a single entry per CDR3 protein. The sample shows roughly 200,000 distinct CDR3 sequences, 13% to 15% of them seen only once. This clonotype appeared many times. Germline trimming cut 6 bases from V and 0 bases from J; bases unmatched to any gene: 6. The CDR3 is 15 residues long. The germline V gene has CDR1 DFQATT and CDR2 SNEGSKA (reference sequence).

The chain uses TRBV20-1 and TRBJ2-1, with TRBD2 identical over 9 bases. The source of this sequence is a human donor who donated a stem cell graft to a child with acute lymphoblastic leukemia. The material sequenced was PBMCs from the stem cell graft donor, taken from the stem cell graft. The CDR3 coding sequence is TGCAGTGCGCCTCCGGGACTAGCCTCCTACAATGAGCAGTTCTTC. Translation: CSAPPGLASYNEQFF.